These T cell receptor beta chains were read from a single sample in a study of cytotoxic CD8 clonotypes in ibrutinib-treated CLL. Produced via immunoSEQ multiplex PCR; TCRdb's table is partial and in-frame only. This sample yields under 40,000 clones, of which approximately 51% are seen a single time; around 18% belongs to the top ten. Source: PBMCs, taken before ibrutinib treatment. These receptors were taken from a human donor with chronic lymphocytic leukemia. The CDR3 runs from the conserved cysteine through the conserved F or W. A D gene is named only where the DNA matches it firmly. Some rows have no size entry. The others give once, few or many, or a class for an expanded clone.

D: NA
size: NA
J: TRBJ1-2
V: TRBV13
CDR3: CASSARQGGGYTF
DNA: TGTGCCAGCAGCGCCCGCCAGGGAGGGGGCTACACCTTC

D: NA
size: NA
J: TRBJ2-7
V: TRBV6-6
CDR3: CASNAGTYGEQYF
DNA: TGTGCCAGCAACGCGGGGACCTACGGCGAGCAGTACTTC

D: NA
size: NA
J: TRBJ1-6
V: TRBV28
CDR3: CASSLLGAANSPLHF
DNA: TGTGCCAGCAGTTTACTTGGGGCCGCAAATTCACCCCTCCACTTT

D: NA
size: NA
J: TRBJ1-1
V: TRBV28
CDR3: CASSLLAGTRAFF
DNA: TGTGCCAGCAGTCTTCTCGCCGGGACGAGAGCTTTCTTT

D: NA
size: NA
J: TRBJ1-2
V: TRBV29-1
CDR3: CSVEGPGYYGYTF
DNA: TGCAGCGTTGAGGGGCCGGGATACTATGGCTACACCTTC

D: NA
size: few
J: TRBJ1-2
V: TRBV7-9
CDR3: CASSLDLANYGYTF
DNA: TGTGCCAGCAGCTTAGACCTAGCTAACTATGGCTACACCTTC

D: NA
size: NA
J: TRBJ1-4
V: TRBV7-8
CDR3: CASSPTGGINEKLFF
DNA: TGTGCCAGCAGCCCGACTGGAGGGATTAATGAAAAACTGTTTTTT

D: NA
size: NA
J: TRBJ2-7
V: TRBV11-2
CDR3: CASSLDLTSYEQYF
DNA: TGTGCCAGCAGCTTAGATCTCACCTCCTACGAGCAGTACTTC

D: NA
size: NA
J: TRBJ2-5
V: TRBV18
CDR3: CASSPVTREETQYF
DNA: TGTGCCAGCTCCCCTGTAACCCGGGAAGAGACCCAGTACTTC

D: NA
size: NA
J: TRBJ1-1
V: TRBV18
CDR3: CASSPPLDMNTEAFF
DNA: TGTGCCAGCTCACCACCGCTCGATATGAACACTGAAGCTTTCTTT

D: NA
size: NA
J: TRBJ1-3
V: TRBV7-9
CDR3: CASITRGYIYF
DNA: TGTGCCAGCATCACCCGGGGCTACATATATTTT

D: NA
size: few
J: TRBJ1-1
V: TRBV12-5
CDR3: CASGFGGGTEAFF
DNA: TGTGCTAGTGGTTTCGGGGGTGGGACTGAAGCTTTCTTT

D: NA
size: NA
J: TRBJ2-6
V: TRBV10-1
CDR3: CASRRFAQSRANVLTF
DNA: TGCGCCAGCAGAAGATTCGCACAAAGTCGGGCCAACGTCCTGACTTTC

D: NA
size: NA
J: TRBJ1-2
V: TRBV11-2
CDR3: CASSPRLGARGYTF
DNA: TGTGCCAGCAGCCCTCGGCTGGGGGCGCGGGGCTACACCTTC

D: TRBD1
size: NA
J: TRBJ2-3
V: TRBV2
CDR3: CASSGQGGGPDTQYF
DNA: TGTGCCAGCAGTGGACAGGGTGGGGGCCCAGATACGCAGTATTTT

D: TRBD1
size: few
J: TRBJ2-3
V: TRBV11-2
CDR3: CASSLGQGGGTQYF
DNA: TGTGCCAGCAGCCTCGGACAGGGGGGAGGGACGCAGTATTTT

D: NA
size: NA
J: TRBJ1-2
V: TRBV7-9
CDR3: CASRDIEDYGYTF
DNA: TGTGCGTCCCGGGACATAGAGGACTATGGCTACACCTTC

D: NA
size: NA
J: TRBJ1-2
V: TRBV6-5
CDR3: CASSYSASSNYGYTF
DNA: TGTGCCAGCAGTTACTCCGCGAGTTCTAACTATGGCTACACCTTC

D: NA
size: few
J: TRBJ1-2
V: TRBV5-1
CDR3: CASSSQESYGYTF
DNA: TGCGCCAGCAGCTCACAGGAAAGCTATGGCTACACCTTC

D: TRBD1
size: NA
J: TRBJ2-7
V: TRBV6-5
CDR3: CASSYSMGTGLYEQYF
DNA: TGTGCCAGCAGTTACTCTATGGGGACAGGCCTCTACGAGCAGTACTTC

D: TRBD1
size: few
J: TRBJ2-1
V: TRBV11-2
CDR3: CASSLRTGYNEQFF
DNA: TGTGCCAGCAGCCTACGGACAGGCTACAATGAGCAGTTCTTC

D: TRBD2
size: few
J: TRBJ2-5
V: TRBV9
CDR3: CASSVVAGGPETQYF
DNA: TGTGCCAGCAGCGTAGTAGCGGGGGGGCCAGAGACCCAGTACTTC

D: NA
size: few
J: TRBJ2-7
V: TRBV7-9
CDR3: CASSPTSNEQYF
DNA: TGTGCCAGCAGCCCCACGAGCAACGAGCAGTACTTC

D: NA
size: NA
J: TRBJ2-7
V: TRBV6-5
CDR3: CASSYSRDSYEQYF
DNA: TGTGCCAGCAGTTACAGCAGGGATTCCTACGAGCAGTACTTC

D: TRBD1
size: few
J: TRBJ2-3
V: TRBV2
CDR3: CASRDRTGPSTDTQYF
DNA: TGTGCCAGCAGAGACAGGACAGGGCCTAGCACAGATACGCAGTATTTT